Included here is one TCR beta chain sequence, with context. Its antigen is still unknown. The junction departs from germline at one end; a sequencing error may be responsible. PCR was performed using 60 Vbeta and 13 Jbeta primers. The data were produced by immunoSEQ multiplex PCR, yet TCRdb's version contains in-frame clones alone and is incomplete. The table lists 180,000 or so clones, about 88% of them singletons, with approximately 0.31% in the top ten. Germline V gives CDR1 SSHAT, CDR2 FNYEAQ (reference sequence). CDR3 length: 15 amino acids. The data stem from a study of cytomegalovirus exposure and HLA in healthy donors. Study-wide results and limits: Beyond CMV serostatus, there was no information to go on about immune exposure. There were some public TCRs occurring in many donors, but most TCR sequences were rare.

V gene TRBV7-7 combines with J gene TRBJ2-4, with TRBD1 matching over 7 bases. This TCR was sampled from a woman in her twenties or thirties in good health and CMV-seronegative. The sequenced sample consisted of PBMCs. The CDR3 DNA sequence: TGTGCTAGCAGCCCCCACAGGGGCTTAGGAAACATTCAGTACTTC. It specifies CASSPHRGLGNIQYF.